Sequencing of this T cell receptor (beta chain) was carried out in a study of cytomegalovirus exposure and HLA in healthy donors. A multiplex PCR was run with 60 Vbeta primers and 13 Jbeta primers. The table came from immunoSEQ multiplex PCR; TCRdb's copy has only in-frame clones and leaves some out. Of 150,000 to 200,000 clones in the sample, about 76% were seen once. The study's findings and limits: Across donors, most TCRs were seen rarely, yet some public ones were widespread. Association with HLA alleles at 0.05 false discovery rate was found for 15,000 to 20,000 TCR beta sequences in a later analysis. Differences between HLA loci emerged in a later analysis of TCR association rates, with DRB1 most and HLA-C fewest.

Germline assignment: CDR1 MNHEY and CDR2 SVGAGI. There are 14 residues in the CDR3. The trim removed 6 bases at V and 2 bases at J, leaving 6 bases unmatched. Details on this clone: The antigen remains unidentified.

The source of this sequence is a woman between 45 and 60 years old in good health and CMV-seronegative. The source material was PBMCs. J is TRBJ2-7 and V is TRBV6-5, with TRBD1 matching over 8 bases. CDR3 sequence reads: CASSPSTGAYEQYF. The CDR3 DNA is TGTGCCAGCAGCCCTTCGACAGGGGCCTACGAGCAGTACTTC.